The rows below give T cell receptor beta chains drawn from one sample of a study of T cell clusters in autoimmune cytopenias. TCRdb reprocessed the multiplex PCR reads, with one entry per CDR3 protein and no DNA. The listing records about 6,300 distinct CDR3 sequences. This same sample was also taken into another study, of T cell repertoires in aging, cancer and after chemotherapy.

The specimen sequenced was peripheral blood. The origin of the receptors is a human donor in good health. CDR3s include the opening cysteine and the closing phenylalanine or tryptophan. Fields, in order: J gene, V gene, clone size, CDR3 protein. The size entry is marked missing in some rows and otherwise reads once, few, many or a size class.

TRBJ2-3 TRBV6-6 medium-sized CASSYSDPTDTQYF
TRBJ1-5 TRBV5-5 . CASSSTRDGPQHF
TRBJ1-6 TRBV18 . CASSTLSSYNSPLHF
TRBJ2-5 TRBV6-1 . CASSPSQGGSETQCF
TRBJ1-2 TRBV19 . CASSISRNYGYTF
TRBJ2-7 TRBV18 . CASSPGQRVYEQYF
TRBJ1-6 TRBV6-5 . CASSYDRSRDSSLHF
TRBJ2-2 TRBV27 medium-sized CASSFAGGRTGELFF
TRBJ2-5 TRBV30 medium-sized CACGTSGGQETQYF
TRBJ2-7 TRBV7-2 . CASRQTGGLYEQYF
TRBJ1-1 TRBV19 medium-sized CASSRTAEAFF
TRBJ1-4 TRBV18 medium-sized CASSRGPETVEKLFF
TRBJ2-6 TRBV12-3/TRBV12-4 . CASRIQGVGANVLTF
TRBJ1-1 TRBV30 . CARSDRDTEAFF
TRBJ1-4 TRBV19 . CASSTGGGYEKLFF
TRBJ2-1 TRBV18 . CASSPLGQGRDEQFF
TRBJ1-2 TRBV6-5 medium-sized CASSYSIVPGETYGYTF
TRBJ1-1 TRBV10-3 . CASTGPNTEAFF
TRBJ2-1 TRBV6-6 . CASSYLRGPYNEQFF
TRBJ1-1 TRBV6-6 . CASSSNTEAFF
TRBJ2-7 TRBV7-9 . CASSLLIGGRQYF
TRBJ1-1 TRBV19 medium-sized CASSAGQLNTEAFF
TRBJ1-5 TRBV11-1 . CASSVILGGKGSGNQPQHF
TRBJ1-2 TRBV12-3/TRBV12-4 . CASSPSPAHYGYTF
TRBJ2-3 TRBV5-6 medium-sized CASSHLAALAGVTDTQYF
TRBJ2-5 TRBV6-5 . CASSWGPRKETQYF
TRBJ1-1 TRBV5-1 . CASSSSRPQGTEAFF
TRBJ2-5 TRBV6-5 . CASSYYSGVGETQYF
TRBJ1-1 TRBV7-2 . CASSLERRRAIEAFF
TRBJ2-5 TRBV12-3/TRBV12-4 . CASSLVSGGGGQETQYF
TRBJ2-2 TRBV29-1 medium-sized CSSPGQLNTGELFF
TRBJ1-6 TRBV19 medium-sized CASSIARSPLHF
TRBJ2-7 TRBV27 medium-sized CASRTSRDESYEQYF
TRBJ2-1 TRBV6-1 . CASSEATSGGRGEQFF
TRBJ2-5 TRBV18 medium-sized CASSLFDREAQYF
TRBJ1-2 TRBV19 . CASSMYRGLGVYGYTF
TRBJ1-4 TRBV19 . CASSILGRPATNEKLFF
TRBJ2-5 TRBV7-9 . CASSYWDSLVGTQYF
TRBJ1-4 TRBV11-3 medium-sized CASSYQGVNEKLFF
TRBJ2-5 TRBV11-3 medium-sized CASSSGTPRDQYF
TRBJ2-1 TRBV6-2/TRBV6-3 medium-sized CASSYPSGGRDEQFF
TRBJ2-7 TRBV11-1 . CASSLMQASSYEQYF
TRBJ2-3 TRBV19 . CASSIDKTSGGATDTQYF
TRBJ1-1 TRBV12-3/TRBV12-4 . CASTNIGQGKAFF
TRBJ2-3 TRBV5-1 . CASTQGGSTDTQYF
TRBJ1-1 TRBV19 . CASSMVGGQAGNTEAFF